Below are 9 T cell receptor beta chains sequenced from a single sample in a study of T-cell reconstitution after alpha-beta-depleted transplantation in children. During its preparation, the TCRbeta library received unique molecular identifiers. A single record per CDR3 protein comes from TCRdb applying MiXCR to the PCR reads. The table has about 580,000 distinct CDR3 sequences, 23% seen once. The sample here was PBMCs, mostly from graft donor cells, taken 360 days after TCRalphabeta/CD19-depleted stem cell transplant. The source is a boy in the first two years of life who had a stem cell transplant for acute myeloid leukemia, so the T cells may come from the graft donor.

The rearrangement uses TRBV12-3 or TRBV12-4 and TRBJ1-1, with a tentative D call TRBD1 (5 bases). V was trimmed by 3 bases and J by 7 bases, leaving 12 bases between them. There are 13 residues in the CDR3. CDR3 DNA sequence: TGTGCCAGCAGTTTCTCGTACAGGTTTGAAGCTTTCTTT. Translating it yields CASSFSYRFEAFF.

Many counts were recorded for this clonotype. The chain recombines TRBV5-1 with TRBJ2-5; 8 nucleotides line up with TRBD2. The junction had 8 bases not matched to a gene; V was cut back by 0 bases and J by 4 bases. Looked up from germline, CDR1 is SGHRS and CDR2 is YFSETQ. CDR3 length equals 16 residues. The chain's CDR3 is CASSLDGGGTRETQYF. The CDR3 nucleotides read TGCGCCAGCAGCTTGGATGGCGGGGGGACGCGAGAGACCCAGTACTTC.

The V and J genes are TRBV5-1 and TRBJ2-1; 7 positions match TRBD1. Trimming at V came to 0 bases and at J to 7 bases, leaving 7 bases not matched to a gene. The CDR3 is 15 residues long. Germline V gene lookup returns CDR1 SGHRS and CDR2 YFSETQ. The CDR3 sequence is CASSLEGARGNEQFF. The CDR3 DNA sequence: TGCGCCAGCAGCTTGGAGGGGGCTCGTGGTAATGAGCAGTTCTTC.

This chain joins TRBV2 and TRBJ1-6; D uncertain. V lost 8 bases, J lost 7 bases, and 15 bases lay in between. From germline, CDR1 is SNHLY and CDR2 FYNNEI. CDR3 size: 14 residues. The DNA for the CDR3 is TGTGCCAGCGCCGGGGAGGTAGGAAATTCACCCCTCCACTTT. Protein product: CASAGEVGNSPLHF.

This clonotype has ten or more counts. The chain links TRBV11-2 to TRBJ2-7; D not resolved. Per germline, CDR1 SGHAT and CDR2 FQNNGV. The CDR3 loop spans 17 amino acids. Trimming removed 1 base at V and 2 bases at J, with 18 bases between. The CDR3 region has the DNA TGTGCCAGCAGCTTAGTCGCCGCTTGGGCCCGGACCTACGAGCAGTACTTC. As protein: CASSLVAAWARTYEQYF.

This clonotype was detected only a few times. The rearrangement joins TRBV4-3 to TRBJ2-3; D is perhaps TRBD1 (5 bases). The germline V and J ends were trimmed by 1 base and 3 bases, with 8 bases remaining between them. The length of the CDR3 is 14 residues. Per germline, CDR1 LGHNA and CDR2 YSLEER. CDR3 bases: TGCGCCAGCAGCCAAGTGACAGTAACAGATACGCAGTATTTT. Amino acid sequence: CASSQVTVTDTQYF.

This clonotype was seen a few times. The chain recombines TRBV4-2 with TRBJ1-6; 8 nucleotides match TRBD1. The CDR3 has 17 amino acids. CDR1 is LGHNA and CDR2 is YNFKEQ in the germline V gene. Trimming took 0 bases from V and 10 from J; bases not matched to a gene: 11. Here the CDR3 reads CASSQEVVAGGYSPLHF. CDR3 DNA: TGTGCCAGCAGCCAAGAAGTCGTGGCAGGGGGCTACTCACCCCTCCACTTT.

The chain has TRBV20-1 and TRBJ2-3; 10 bases line up with TRBD2. V lost 5 bases to trimming and J lost 4 bases; unmatched junction nucleotides: 9. The CDR3 totals 15 residues. Germline lookup yields CDR1 DFQATT and CDR2 SNEGSKA (reference sequence). The CDR3 region is CSAAELAGLADTQYF. Written as DNA, the CDR3 is TGCAGTGCTGCAGAACTAGCGGGGTTGGCAGATACGCAGTATTTT.

This chain joins TRBV27 and TRBJ1-2; D is perhaps TRBD1 (6 bases). Germline V gene data show CDR1 as MNHEY and CDR2 as SMNVEV (reference sequence). V gave up 7 bases and J gave up 4 bases, with 13 bases separating them. The CDR3 totals 13 residues. This CDR3 is CASTYREGYGYTF. The CDR3 nucleotides are TGTGCCAGCACCTACAGGGAGGGCTATGGCTACACCTTC.